This T cell receptor beta chain appears in the sequencing data of a study of OX40 agonist ivuxolimab in advanced cancers. Study in general: Patients in dose escalation had liver, melanoma, kidney or head and neck cancers. Among those enrolled, mean age was 60 years (range about 23 to 85) and 70% to 85% were male. Prior therapy, whether anti-PD-1, anti-PD-L1 or anti-CTLA-4, was allowed, and roughly 44% had some.

The V gene end was trimmed by 3 bases and the J gene end by 1 base; junction bases not matched to a gene: 4. Germline loops: CDR1 LNHNV, CDR2 YYDKDF (reference sequence). The CDR3 length is 16 residues. Clones were read by immunoSEQ multiplex PCR, and TCRdb kept only the in-frame ones, dropping some. Counted here are 87,000 or so clones, roughly 84% occurring once; the ten biggest clones make up around 4%. The V gene is TRBV15, the J gene TRBJ2-5, with TRBD2 identical over 11 bases. The clonotype originates from an adult with an advanced solid tumor such as melanoma, head and neck, liver or kidney cancer. The source was CD4+ or CD8+ T cells sorted from blood, collected in a trial of the OX40 agonist ivuxolimab. CDR3 in DNA: TGTGCCACCAGCAGGACTAGCGGGAACCTCCAAGAGACCCAGTACTTC. It encodes CATSRTSGNLQETQYF.